This T cell receptor beta chain was sequenced in a study of Ad26.COV2.S vaccination and SARS-CoV-2 variants. Study in general: Each vaccinee took Ad26.COV2.S intramuscularly, once or twice 56 days apart. General study findings and limits: Greater spike-specific TCR breadth was seen in vaccine recipients than in placebo recipients. Substantial breadth was reported for post-vaccination spike-specific CD8+ and CD4+ T cells.

Regarding treatment: about 20 received Ad26.COV2.S at low or high dose, single or two shots; 5 received placebo; per-sample allocation not given. Samples analyzed were those drawn on day 63 after the first vaccine or placebo injection. TCRdb keeps only in-frame clones here, not all; method: immunoSEQ multiplex PCR. This sample yields some 350,000 clones, of which about nine tenths are seen a single time; 4.5% to 5.5% belongs to the top ten. Concerning this clone itself: Its specificity is not known.

With V trimmed by 7 bases and J by 1 base, 5 bases remained unmatched. This CDR3 comprises 13 residues. From germline, CDR1 is SQVTM and CDR2 ANQGSEA. This sequence originates from a person between 18 and 65 years old who received the Ad26.COV2.S COVID-19 vaccine or a placebo. The J gene is TRBJ1-1, the V gene TRBV29-1; TRBD1 matches at 8 bases. This specimen was peripheral blood, taken in a trial of Ad26.COV2.S vaccine versus placebo. This CDR3 is CSAQGASNTEAFF. The CDR3 DNA reads TGCAGCGCTCAGGGGGCTTCGAACACTGAAGCTTTCTTT.